These 8 T cell receptor beta chains share one sample of origin, sequenced in a study of blood T cell repertoires in COVID-19. Generated by immunoSEQ multiplex PCR, the TCRdb table keeps only in-frame clones and is missing some. The table lists about 230,000 clones, roughly 85% of them singletons, with approximately 0.89% in the top ten. Source material: peripheral blood. All receptors derive from a man aged 40-50 years with acute or convalescent COVID-19.

The table lists this clone with a count of one. The chain uses TRBV6-2 or TRBV6-3 and TRBJ2-7; 12 nucleotides match TRBD2. CDR1 MNHEY and CDR2 SVGEGT come from the germline V gene. The length of the CDR3 is 15 residues. V gave up 6 bases and J gave up 4 bases; unmatched junction bases: 7. CDR3 DNA sequence: TGTGCCAGCAGCCGGACTAGCGGGGCTTCTTACGAGCAGTACTTC. Translating gives CASSRTSGASYEQYF.

This clone showed up just once. V is TRBV5-1 and J is TRBJ2-1, with D perhaps TRBD2 (5 bases). Germline CDR1 is SGHRS and CDR2 is YFSETQ. The ends were cut back, 2 bases at V and 8 bases at J, with 11 bases in the middle. The CDR3 is 13 residues long. CDR3 coding DNA: TGCGCCAGCAGCTTAGGACTTATCGATGAGCAGTTCTTC. Amino acid sequence: CASSLGLIDEQFF.

The chain couples TRBV5-6 to TRBJ2-2; TRBD2 aligns across 11 bases. There are 17 residues in the CDR3. Germline CDR1 and CDR2: SGHDT and YYEEEE. Trimming at V came to 4 bases and at J to 2 bases, leaving 7 bases not matched to a gene. In DNA form, the CDR3 reads TGTGCCAGCAGCGGACCGGGACTAGCGGAAAACACCGGGGAGCTGTTTTTT. Amino acid sequence: CASSGPGLAENTGELFF.

This chain links TRBV7-3 with TRBJ1-2; TRBD1 might be the D (5 bases). This CDR3 region has 16 residues. V lost 2 bases, J lost 2 bases, and 15 bases lay in between. Germline CDR1 reads SGHTA; CDR2 reads FQGTGA. CDR3 amino acids: CASSLFPDSVNYGYTF. The CDR3 DNA sequence: TGTGCCAGCAGCTTATTCCCCGACAGTGTCAACTATGGCTACACCTTC.

The CDR3 DNA reads TGTGCCAGCAGTGCCGGGACAGGGGCCTACGAGCAGTACTTC. Residues: CASSAGTGAYEQYF. The chain combines TRBV27 with TRBJ2-7, with 10 bases lining up with TRBD1. Per germline, CDR1 MNHEY and CDR2 SMNVEV (reference sequence). The V and J ends lost 5 bases and 2 bases, in that order; junction bases with no gene match: 3. This CDR3 comprises 14 residues.

The V call is TRBV3-1 (or the pseudogene TRBV3-2), the J call TRBJ2-5, with a tentative D call TRBD1 (5 bases). Deletions cut 4 bases from V and 0 bases from J, with 18 bases between. This CDR3 region has 17 residues. Germline V gene lookup returns CDR1 LGHDT and CDR2 YNNKEL (reference sequence). CDR3 DNA sequence: TGTGCCAGCAGCCCCCAGGGTGGTGCTTCGTACCAAGAGACCCAGTACTTC. Protein: CASSPQGGASYQETQYF.

The chain is built from TRBV20-1 and TRBJ2-7; a possible D gene is TRBD1 (5 bases). The germline V gene has CDR1 DFQATT and CDR2 SNEGSKA (reference sequence). V was cut by 3 bases and J by 1 base, with 19 bases left in between. The CDR3 is 16 residues long. CDR3 bases: TGCAGTGCTAGTGGGCCAAGGGGTCGTCCTTCCTACGAGCAGTACTTC. This codes for CSASGPRGRPSYEQYF.

The gene calls are TRBV5-1 and TRBJ1-2; tentatively, D is TRBD1 (6 bases). The ends were cut back, 7 bases at V and 8 bases at J, with 18 bases in the middle. Per the germline V gene, CDR1 is SGHRS and CDR2 is YFSETQ. The length of the CDR3 is 13 residues. The CDR3 nucleotides read TGCGCCAGCGGCCTACAGGGAAGTGTAGGCTACACCTTC. This sequence encodes CASGLQGSVGYTF.